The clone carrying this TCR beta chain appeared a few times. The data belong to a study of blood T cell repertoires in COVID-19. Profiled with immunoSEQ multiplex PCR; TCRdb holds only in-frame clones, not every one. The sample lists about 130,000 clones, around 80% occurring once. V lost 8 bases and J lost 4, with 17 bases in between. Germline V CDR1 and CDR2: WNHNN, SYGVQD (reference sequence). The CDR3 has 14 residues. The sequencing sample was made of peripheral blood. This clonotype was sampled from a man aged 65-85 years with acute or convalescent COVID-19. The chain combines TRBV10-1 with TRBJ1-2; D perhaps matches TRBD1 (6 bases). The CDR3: CASEGNRDIYGYTF. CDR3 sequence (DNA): TGCGCCAGCGAGGGCAACAGGGACATCTATGGCTACACCTTC.